This T cell receptor (beta chain) came from a study of T-cell reconstitution after alpha-beta-depleted transplantation in children. Unique molecular identifiers were incorporated during preparation of the TCRbeta library. One entry per CDR3 protein, called by TCRdb with MiXCR from the PCR reads. The data show some 500,000 distinct CDR3 sequences, around 16% seen once. This CDR3 has 14 residues. V shed 6 bases, J shed 7 bases, and the junction held 2 bases outside the gene matches. This clonotype has a count of ten or more. The sequenced sample was PBMCs from the stem cell graft donor, obtained from the stem cell graft. The TCR comes from a human donor who donated a stem cell graft to a child with acute lymphoblastic leukemia. V gene TRBV12-3 or TRBV12-4 combines with J gene TRBJ2-1, with TRBD2 matching over 14 bases. CDR3 in amino acids: CASSGLAGGNEQFF. CDR3 nucleotide sequence: TGTGCCAGCAGCGGACTAGCGGGAGGAAATGAGCAGTTCTTC.